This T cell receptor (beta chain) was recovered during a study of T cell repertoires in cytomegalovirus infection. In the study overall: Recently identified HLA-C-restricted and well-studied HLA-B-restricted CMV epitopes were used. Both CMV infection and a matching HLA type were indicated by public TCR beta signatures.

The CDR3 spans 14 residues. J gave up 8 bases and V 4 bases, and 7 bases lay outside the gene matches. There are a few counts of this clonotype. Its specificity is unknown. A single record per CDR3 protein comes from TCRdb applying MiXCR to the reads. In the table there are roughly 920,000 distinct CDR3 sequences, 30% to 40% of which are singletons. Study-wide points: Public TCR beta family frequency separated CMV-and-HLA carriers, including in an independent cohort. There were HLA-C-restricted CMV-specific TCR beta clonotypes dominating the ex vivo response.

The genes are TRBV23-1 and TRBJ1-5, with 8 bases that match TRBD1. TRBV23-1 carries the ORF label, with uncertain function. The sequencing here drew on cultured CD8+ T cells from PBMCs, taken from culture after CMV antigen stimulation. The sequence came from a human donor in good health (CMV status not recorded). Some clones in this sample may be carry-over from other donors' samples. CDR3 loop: CASSPDRGGKPQHF. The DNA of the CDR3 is TGCGCCAGCAGTCCCGACAGGGGCGGGAAGCCCCAGCATTTT.